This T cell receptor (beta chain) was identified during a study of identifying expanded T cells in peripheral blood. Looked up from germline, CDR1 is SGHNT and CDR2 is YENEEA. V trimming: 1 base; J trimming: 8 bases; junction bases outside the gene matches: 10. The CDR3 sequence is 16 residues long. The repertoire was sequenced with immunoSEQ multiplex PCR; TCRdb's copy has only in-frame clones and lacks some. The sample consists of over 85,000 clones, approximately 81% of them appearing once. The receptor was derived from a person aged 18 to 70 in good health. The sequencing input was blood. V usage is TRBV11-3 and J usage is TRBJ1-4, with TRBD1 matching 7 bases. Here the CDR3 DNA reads TGTGCCAGCAGCTTAGGAATTGGACAGGTGGGCGAAAAACTGTTTTTT. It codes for CASSLGIGQVGEKLFF.